This T cell receptor beta chain was sequenced for a study of T cell changes during pregnancy in multiple sclerosis. The table came from immunoSEQ multiplex PCR; TCRdb's copy has only in-frame clones and leaves some out. The sample shows about 44,000 clones, roughly 89% of them seen only once. The germline V gene encodes CDR1 MDHEN and CDR2 SYDVKM. V lost 2 bases and J lost 5, with 6 bases in between. This CDR3 has 12 amino acids. The J gene is TRBJ2-5, the V gene TRBV28; D uncertain. The specimen comprised CD4+ T cells from peripheral blood mononuclear cells, sampled in the first trimester of pregnancy. This receptor was identified in a female donor with multiple sclerosis, enrolled in a pregnancy study. The CDR3 region has the DNA TGTGCCAGCAGTTTACGAGCGGAGACCCAGTACTTC. This translates into CASSLRAETQYF.